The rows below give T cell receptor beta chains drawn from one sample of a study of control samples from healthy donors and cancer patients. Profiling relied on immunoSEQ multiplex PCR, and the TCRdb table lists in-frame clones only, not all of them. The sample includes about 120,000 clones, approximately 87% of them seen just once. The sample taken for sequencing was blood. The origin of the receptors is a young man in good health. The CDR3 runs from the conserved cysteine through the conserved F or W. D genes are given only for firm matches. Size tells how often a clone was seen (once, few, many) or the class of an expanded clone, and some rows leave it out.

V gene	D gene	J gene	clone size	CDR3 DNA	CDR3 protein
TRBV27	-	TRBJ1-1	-	TGTGCCAGCAGTTTATCATGGGGTGGGGACACTGAAGCTTTCTTT	CASSLSWGGDTEAFF
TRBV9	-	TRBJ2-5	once	TGTGCCAGCAGCGTAGACGCGACCCAAGAGACCCAGTACTTC	CASSVDATQETQYF
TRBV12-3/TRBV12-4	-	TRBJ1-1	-	TGTGCCAGCAGTTTTGCGGGTCAGGAAGCTTTCTTT	CASSFAGQEAFF
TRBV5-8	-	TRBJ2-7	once	TGTGCCAGCAGCCCAGCGGACACTCACTACGAGCAGTACTTC	CASSPADTHYEQYF
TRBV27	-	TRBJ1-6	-	TGTGCCAGCAGTGGGAGCATTGGATCACCCCTCCACTTT	CASSGSIGSPLHF
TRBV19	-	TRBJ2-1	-	TGTGCCAGTAGTATCAGTCCGGACAATGAGCAGTTCTTC	CASSISPDNEQFF
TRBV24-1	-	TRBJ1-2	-	TGTGCCACCAGTCTGGGAGCCGCGACAAACTATGGCTACACCTTC	CATSLGAATNYGYTF
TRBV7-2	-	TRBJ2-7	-	TGTGCCAGCAGCTTATTACAGGCTTCCTCCTACGAGCAGTACTTC	CASSLLQASSYEQYF
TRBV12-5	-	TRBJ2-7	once	TGTGCTAGTGGTTTGGGTCAGGGGTTTGGCGAGCAGTACTTC	CASGLGQGFGEQYF
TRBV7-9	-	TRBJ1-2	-	TGTGCCAGCAGCCTAAGGGCCGTCACCTTC	CASSLRAVTF
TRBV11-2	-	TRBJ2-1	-	TGTGCCAGCAGCTTCCAGACCGACGGGCCTGAGCAGTTCTTC	CASSFQTDGPEQFF
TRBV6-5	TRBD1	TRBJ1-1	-	TGTGCCAGCAATCCCAGGGGGTACACTGAAGCTTTCTTT	CASNPRGYTEAFF
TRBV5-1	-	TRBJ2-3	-	TGCGCCAGCAGCTCCCTAGAGGAGAGGCCAGATACGCAGTATTTT	CASSSLEERPDTQYF
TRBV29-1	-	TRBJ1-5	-	TGCAGCGTTGGGACAGACTCTCAGCCCCAGCATTTT	CSVGTDSQPQHF
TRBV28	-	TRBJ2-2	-	TGTGCCAGCAGGGCTGAGGCCGGGGAGCTGTTTTTT	CASRAEAGELFF
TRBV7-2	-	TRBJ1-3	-	TGTGCCAGCAGCTTAGCTCCAGGGAGCTCTGGAAACACCATATATTTT	CASSLAPGSSGNTIYF
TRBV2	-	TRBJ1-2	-	TGTGCCAGCTGGACAATCAATGGCTACACCTTC	CASWTINGYTF
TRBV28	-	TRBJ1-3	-	TGTGCCAGCAGTCGCGACATCTCTGGAAACACCATATATTTT	CASSRDISGNTIYF
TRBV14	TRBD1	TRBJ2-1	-	TGTGCCAGCAGCCAAGTCCAGGGGGATGAGCAGTTCTTC	CASSQVQGDEQFF
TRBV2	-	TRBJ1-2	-	TGTGCCAGCAGTGAAAAGGGGAGATCTAACTATGGCTACACCTTC	CASSEKGRSNYGYTF
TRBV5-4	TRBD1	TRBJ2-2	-	TGTGCCAGCAGCCCCCGTCCTTTGGGACAGGCCACCGGGGAGCTGTTTTTT	CASSPRPLGQATGELFF
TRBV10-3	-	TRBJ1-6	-	TGTGCCATCAGTGATCAGGGAGGGTCACCCCTCCACTTT	CAISDQGGSPLHF
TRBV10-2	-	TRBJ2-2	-	TGCGCCACCTACGGGGCCGGGGAGCTGTTTTTT	CATYGAGELFF
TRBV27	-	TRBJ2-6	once	TGTGCCAGCAGTTTGGGGATCTCTGGGGCCAACGTCCTGACTTTC	CASSLGISGANVLTF
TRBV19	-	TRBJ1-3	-	TGTGCCAGTAGTGCCGGACACATCCGCTCTGGAAACACCATATATTTT	CASSAGHIRSGNTIYF
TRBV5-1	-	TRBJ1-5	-	TGCGCCAGCAGCTTGGGGCCAGGAGACGGCAATCAGCCCCAGCATTTT	CASSLGPGDGNQPQHF
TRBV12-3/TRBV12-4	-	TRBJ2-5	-	TGTGCCAGCAGTTTACTGGGAGAGACCCAGTACTTC	CASSLLGETQYF
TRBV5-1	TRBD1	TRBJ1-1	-	TGCGCCAGCAGCGCCGCGGGACAGTCGTTCACTGAAGCTTTCTTT	CASSAAGQSFTEAFF
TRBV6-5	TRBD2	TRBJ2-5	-	TGTGCCAGCGGCGGGGGGGGGCAAGAGACCCAGTACTTC	CASGGGGQETQYF
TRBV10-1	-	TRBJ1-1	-	TGCGCCAGCAGTGACCCGAGGGGTGGACCTGAAGCTTTCTTT	CASSDPRGGPEAFF
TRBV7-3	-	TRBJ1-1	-	TGTGCCAGCAGCTTAAGTGGAAACACTGAAGCTTTCTTT	CASSLSGNTEAFF
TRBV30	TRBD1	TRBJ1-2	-	TGTGCCTGGAGTGTCCGGGAGGGGGCTTGGTATGGCTACACCTTC	CAWSVREGAWYGYTF
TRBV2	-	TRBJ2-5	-	TGTGCCAGTAACAGATCGCCCCAGTACTTC	CASNRSPQYF
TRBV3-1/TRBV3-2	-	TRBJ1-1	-	TGTGCCAGCAGCCAACGGTTGGGGGAGAACACTGAAGCTTTCTTT	CASSQRLGENTEAFF
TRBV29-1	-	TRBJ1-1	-	TGCAGCGTTGAAAAAGCTGAAGCTTTCTTT	CSVEKAEAFF